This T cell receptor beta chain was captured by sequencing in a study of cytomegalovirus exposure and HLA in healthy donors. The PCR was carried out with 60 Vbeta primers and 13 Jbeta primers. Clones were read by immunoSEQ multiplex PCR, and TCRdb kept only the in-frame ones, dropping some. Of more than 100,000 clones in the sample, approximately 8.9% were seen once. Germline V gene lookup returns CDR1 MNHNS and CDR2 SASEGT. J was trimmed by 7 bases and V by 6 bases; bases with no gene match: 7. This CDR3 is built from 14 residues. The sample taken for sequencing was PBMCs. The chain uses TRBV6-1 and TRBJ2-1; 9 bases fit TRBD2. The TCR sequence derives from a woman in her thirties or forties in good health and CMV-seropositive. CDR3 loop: CASRIAGERNEQFF. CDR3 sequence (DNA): TGTGCCAGCAGGATAGCGGGGGAGAGGAATGAGCAGTTCTTC.